The 12 T cell receptor beta chains below all came from one sample that was sequenced in a study of blood T cell repertoires in COVID-19 (dated by TCRdb to the early 2020s). Library prep was done by the immunoSEQ multiplex PCR assay. The clones in this table, taken by TCRdb from immuneACCESS, are in-frame only. Not every clone is retained; where verified, under half of the shortfall comes from an unresolved V gene, and the cause of the rest is unknown. The sample includes under 40,000 clones, with over 70% observed a single time. The ten largest clonotypes hold about a tenth of the sample. Material for sequencing was peripheral blood. Receptors were obtained from a man older than 75 with active COVID-19.

The chain couples TRBV13 to TRBJ2-7; 10 bases map to TRBD2. There are 14 residues in the CDR3. V shed 5 bases, J shed 3 bases, and the junction held 4 bases outside the gene matches. Germline lookup yields CDR1 PRHDT and CDR2 FYEKMQ (reference sequence). The CDR3 here is CASSNLAGDYEQYF. For the CDR3, the DNA is TGTGCCAGCAGCAATCTAGCGGGAGACTACGAGCAGTACTTC.

CDR3 in DNA: TGTGCCAGCTCAATCGGGACTAGCGGGAGCGGCGGGGAGCTGTTTTTT. As protein: CASSIGTSGSGGELFF. The chain joins TRBV18 to TRBJ2-2; 14 positions agree with TRBD2. J lost 7 bases, V lost 5 bases, and 6 bases had no gene match. CDR3 length equals 16 residues. The germline gives CDR1 KGHSH, CDR2 LQKENI. Combining the CDR3 with reference TRBV18 and TRBJ2-2 gives the whole variable domain NAGVMQNPRHLVRRRGQEARLRCSPMKGHSHVYWYRQLPEEGLKFMVYLQKENIIDESGMPKERFSAEFPKEGPSILRIQQVVRGDSAAYFCASSIGTSGSGGELFFGEGSRLTVL.

The gene calls are TRBV28 and TRBJ1-1, with TRBD1 identical over 8 bases. CDR3 length: 13 amino acids. CDR1 and CDR2 from the germline V gene are MDHEN and SYDVKM. The V segment lost 6 bases and the J segment 3 bases; nucleotides outside the gene matches: 3. For the CDR3, the DNA is TGTGCCAGCAGAGGACAGGGAGACACTGAAGCTTTCTTT. Protein sequence: CASRGQGDTEAFF.

This rearrangement joins TRBV28 to TRBJ1-4, with D possibly being TRBD1 (6 bases). Between the trimmed V and J ends, which lost 3 bases and 4 bases, there was a span of 12 bases. CDR1 and CDR2 from the germline V gene are MDHEN and SYDVKM. The CDR3 loop spans 15 amino acids. In DNA form, the CDR3 reads TGTGCCAGCAGTTTCGTGGGGGCGGGTAATGAAAAACTGTTTTTT. Translating gives CASSFVGAGNEKLFF.

This chain joins TRBV30 and TRBJ2-3; D perhaps matches TRBD2 (6 bases). This CDR3 is 17 amino acids long. From germline, CDR1 is GTSNPN and CDR2 SVGIG (reference sequence). Trimming removed 3 bases at V and 2 bases at J, with 21 bases between. CDR3 amino acids: CAWSRQWGEYDTDTQYF. The CDR3 region has the DNA TGTGCCTGGAGCCGACAATGGGGGGAATATGACACAGATACGCAGTATTTT. The variable domain in full, completed from reference TRBV30 and TRBJ2-3, reads SQTIHQWPATLVQPVGSPLSLECTVEGTSNPNLYWYRQAAGRGLQLLFYSVGIGQISSEVPQNLSASRPQDRQFILSSKKLLLSDSGFYLCAWSRQWGEYDTDTQYFGPGTRLTVL.

The gene calls are TRBV5-6 and TRBJ1-1, with D unclear. From germline, CDR1 is SGHDT and CDR2 YYEEEE. V was trimmed by 2 bases and J by 1 base, leaving 6 bases between them. The CDR3 is 13 residues long. In DNA, the CDR3 is TGTGCCAGCAGCTTTGGCGGGAACACTGAAGCTTTCTTT. Protein: CASSFGGNTEAFF.

V gene TRBV28 combines with J gene TRBJ1-5; D gene unclear. V lost 6 bases and J 0 bases, leaving 21 bases between the germline ends. CDR3 length equals 18 residues. CDR1 and CDR2 from the germline V gene are MDHEN and SYDVKM. Written as DNA, the CDR3 is TGTGCCAGCAGCACCCCCATCGGGATAGGCTATAGCAATCAGCCCCAGCATTTT. Its translation is CASSTPIGIGYSNQPQHF.

This chain connects TRBV28 to TRBJ1-1; the match to TRBD1 covers 10 bases. Losses at the gene ends were 2 bases for V and 0 bases for J; bases not matched to a gene: 0. Germline V gene data show CDR1 as MDHEN and CDR2 as SYDVKM. The CDR3 consists of 15 residues. As DNA, the CDR3 is TGTGCCAGCAGTTTAGGGACAGGGGTGAACACTGAAGCTTTCTTT. Protein product: CASSLGTGVNTEAFF.

The V and J genes are TRBV6-5 and TRBJ1-1, with 7 positions matching TRBD1. This CDR3 comprises 15 residues. Germline V CDR1 and CDR2: MNHEY, SVGAGI. V was clipped by 0 bases and J by 5 bases; unmatched bases: 6. The CDR3 loop is CASSYSRARGTEAFF. The CDR3 DNA is TGTGCCAGCAGTTACTCGAGAGCCAGGGGGACTGAAGCTTTCTTT.

This sequence joins TRBV9 and TRBJ1-3, with a tentative D call TRBD1 (5 bases). The CDR3 length is 15 residues. Germline loops: CDR1 SGDLS, CDR2 YYNGEE. V lost 0 bases, J lost 4 bases, and 11 bases lay in between. The chain's CDR3 is CASSVGQGTGNTIYF. Written as DNA, the CDR3 is TGTGCCAGCAGCGTAGGTCAGGGTACGGGAAACACCATATATTTT.

The chain links TRBV28 to TRBJ2-7; no reliable D call. This CDR3 has 13 residues. V lost 0 bases and J lost 8, with 11 bases in between. CDR1 is MDHEN, CDR2 SYDVKM, per germline. The CDR3 DNA reads as TGTGCCAGCAGTTTATGGGGCTCCCCCCAGCAGTACTTC. This translates into CASSLWGSPQQYF.

CDR3 bases: TGTGCCACCAAAGGACTAGCAAGCACAGATACGCAGTATTTT. Protein: CATKGLASTDTQYF. J is TRBJ2-3 and V is TRBV24-1; 8 positions match TRBD2. J gave up 0 bases and V 8 bases, and 3 bases lay outside the gene matches. The CDR3 has 14 residues. CDR1 is KGHDR, CDR2 SFDVKD, per germline.